Shown below are 25 T cell receptor beta chains from a single sample sequenced in a study of CD8 T cells in Susac syndrome. When the RNA was reverse transcribed, random hexamers were used with an input of about 0.5 to 1 ug. Each CDR3 protein gets one entry after TCRdb re-called the immunoSEQ multiplex PCR reads with MiXCR. This sample has under 200,000 distinct CDR3 sequences, with 90% to 95% found just once. The sample comprised CD4+ T cells from PBMCs. The receptors here all came from a human donor with Susac syndrome.

The chain is built from TRBV20-1 and TRBJ2-7; D unclear. The length of the CDR3 is 14 residues. The germline CDR1 and CDR2 sequences are DFQATT and SNEGSKA (reference sequence). V was trimmed by 6 bases and J by 0 bases, leaving 15 bases between them. As DNA, the CDR3 is TGCAGTGCGGATGGAGATCCCAGCTCCTACGAGCAGTACTTC. This sequence encodes CSADGDPSSYEQYF.

The V call is TRBV6-1, the J call TRBJ1-5; D is unclear. The CDR3 is 14 amino acids. Germline V gene lookup returns CDR1 MNHNS and CDR2 SASEGT. V was clipped by 4 bases and J by 9 bases, with 16 bases between them. CDR3 nucleotides: TGTGCCAGCAGTGTAACGTTCAACCGGGTGCCCCAGCATTTT. This translates into CASSVTFNRVPQHF.

This clonotype is a singleton in its sample. The J gene is TRBJ1-5, the V gene TRBV28; D unresolved. CDR1 MDHEN and CDR2 SYDVKM come from the germline V gene. The CDR3 length is 12 residues. With 5 bases removed from V and 3 bases from J, the gap between germline ends came to 5 bases. DNA of the CDR3: TGTGCCAGCAGTCAGTCCAATCAGCCCCAGCATTTT. Protein product: CASSQSNQPQHF.

V gene TRBV24-1 combines with J gene TRBJ2-3; no clear D gene. Germline CDR1 KGHDR, CDR2 SFDVKD. This CDR3 comprises 12 residues. Trimming removed 3 bases at V and 4 bases at J, with 4 bases between. CDR3 protein: CATSDEADTQYF. The CDR3 nucleotides are TGTGCCACCAGTGATGAGGCAGATACGCAGTATTTT.

The V call is TRBV14, the J call TRBJ2-1; the D is unclear. Per the germline V gene, CDR1 is SGHDN and CDR2 is FVKESK. Trimming took off 2 bases at V and 4 bases at J, with 9 bases between the two ends. The CDR3 runs 14 residues. CDR3 amino acids: CASSQQDRYNEQFF. The CDR3 DNA reads TGTGCCAGCAGCCAACAGGACCGGTACAATGAGCAGTTCTTC.

This chain uses TRBV29-1 with TRBJ2-5; the D is unclear. Germline-derived CDR1 and CDR2 are SQVTM and ANQGSEA. This CDR3 has 13 residues. V shed 6 bases and J shed 2 bases, with 13 bases lying between them. Here the CDR3 DNA reads TGCAGCGTGTTAAATGAGCAGCAAGAGACCCAGTACTTC. Translated: CSVLNEQQETQYF.

The genes are TRBV20-1 and TRBJ2-1; tentative D call: TRBD2 (5 bases). The CDR3 runs to 13 residues. The V end was cut by 3 bases, the J end by 3 bases, with 9 bases between. The V gene's germline CDR1 is DFQATT and CDR2 SNEGSKA (reference sequence). CDR3 amino acids: CSASGVNYNEQFF. CDR3 DNA sequence: TGCAGTGCTAGCGGGGTCAACTACAATGAGCAGTTCTTC.

This clonotype has a single count. V usage is TRBV6-6 and J usage is TRBJ1-4; no firm D call. Germline lookup yields CDR1 MNHNY and CDR2 SVGAGI (reference sequence). V was pared by 8 bases and J by 6 bases, with 13 bases between. There are 13 residues in the CDR3. The DNA for the CDR3 is TGTGCCAGCGCGACCGGACTATATGAAAAACTGTTTTTT. Translated, it gives CASATGLYEKLFF.

The chain uses TRBV4-1 and TRBJ2-5; D call uncertain. Germline V CDR1 and CDR2: MGHRA, YSYEKL. Trimming stripped 1 base from V and 1 base from J, with 22 bases between. This CDR3 is built from 19 residues. The DNA of the CDR3 is TGCGCCAGCAGCCAAGGCCGCCTTGCGGCGCAACCCTCCCAAGAGACCCAGTACTTC. Its protein is CASSQGRLAAQPSQETQYF.

V gene TRBV6-6 combines with J gene TRBJ2-7, with 7 bases aligning to TRBD2. V was clipped by 4 bases and J by 4 bases; unmatched bases: 10. The germline CDR1 and CDR2 sequences are MNHNY and SVGAGI (reference sequence). The CDR3 sequence is 15 residues long. CDR3: CASSSSGRAAYEQYF. The CDR3 DNA is TGTGCCAGCAGTTCATCAGGGAGGGCGGCTTACGAGCAGTACTTC.

In regard to this clonotype: The junction departs from germline at one end; a sequencing error may be responsible. The CDR3 DNA reads as TGTGCCTGGAGTCGGGGACTTTCCTCCAACGAGCAGTACTTC. Translated, it gives CAWSRGLSSNEQYF. The rearrangement joins TRBV30 to TRBJ2-7; D might be TRBD2 (6 bases). This CDR3 is 14 amino acids long. Germline V CDR1 and CDR2: GTSNPN, SVGIG (reference sequence). Full variable domain (rest looked up from reference TRBV30 and TRBJ2-7): SQTIHQWPATLVQPVGSPLSLECTVEGTSNPNLYWYRQAAGRGLQLLFYSVGIGQISSEVPQNLSASRPQDRQFILSSKKLLLSDSGFYLCAWSRGLSSNEQYFGPGTRLTVT.

This chain links TRBV19 with TRBJ1-2; D unresolved. Germline lookup yields CDR1 LNHDA and CDR2 SQIVND (reference sequence). V lost 6 bases and J lost 2, with 7 bases in between. This CDR3 region has 12 residues. CDR3 nucleotide sequence: TGTGCCAGTAGAGAACAGAACTATGGCTACACCTTC. Protein product: CASREQNYGYTF.

V is TRBV2 and J is TRBJ1-1, with D possibly TRBD1 on 6 matching bases. V dropped 6 bases and J dropped 4 bases, with 18 bases sitting between them. Germline loops: CDR1 SNHLY, CDR2 FYNNEI. The length of the CDR3 is 15 residues. CDR3 in DNA: TGTGCCAGCAGGGTGGGGGGGCGCGAAGGCACTGAAGCTTTCTTT. Translated: CASRVGGREGTEAFF.

This sequence joins TRBV5-6 and TRBJ2-3; D possibly corresponds to TRBD2 (6 bases). CDR3 length: 14 residues. The ends were cut back, 3 bases at V and 2 bases at J, with 10 bases in the middle. The germline V gene encodes CDR1 SGHDT and CDR2 YYEEEE. The CDR3 bases are TGTGCCAGCAGCTGGGGGACTTTCACAGATACGCAGTATTTT. Protein product: CASSWGTFTDTQYF.

This chain joins TRBV7-2 and TRBJ2-3, with D perhaps matching TRBD1 (5 bases). The CDR3 is 14 residues long. From germline, CDR1 is SGHTA and CDR2 FQGNSA. Trimming cost V 5 bases and J 2 bases, with 11 bases left between them. As DNA, the CDR3 is TGTGCCAGCAGCAGCCGACAGACCACAGATACGCAGTATTTT. It is translated as CASSSRQTTDTQYF.

The rearrangement links TRBV27 to TRBJ2-7; D remains unclear. Trimming took 5 bases from V and 0 from J, leaving 14 bases between them. Germline loops: CDR1 MNHEY, CDR2 SMNVEV (reference sequence). The CDR3 runs 15 residues. The CDR3 DNA is TGTGCCAGCAGTAAGGCGCAAGGGTACTCCTACGAGCAGTACTTC. Its protein product is CASSKAQGYSYEQYF.

The J gene is TRBJ2-5, the V gene TRBV3-1; TRBD1 is a possible D gene (5 bases). Trimming cost V 1 base and J 4 bases, with 7 bases left between them. CDR1 and CDR2 (germline): LGHDT, YNNKEL (reference sequence). CDR3 size: 13 residues. CDR3 amino acids: CASSQGGGETQYF. DNA of the CDR3: TGTGCCAGCAGCCAAGGGGGCGGAGAGACCCAGTACTTC.

This chain connects TRBV11-2 to TRBJ2-2; no clear D. V lost 0 bases, J lost 7 bases, and 6 bases lay in between. The CDR3 is 13 amino acids. Per the germline V gene, CDR1 is SGHAT and CDR2 is FQNNGV. The CDR3 spells CASSLDRNGELFF. The CDR3 region has the DNA TGTGCCAGCAGCTTAGATCGGAACGGGGAGCTGTTTTTT.

The CDR3 DNA follows: TGCAGTGCTAGAGATCCTTCTCTTTACACCGGGGAGCTGTTTTTT. Translation gives CSARDPSLYTGELFF. The rearrangement uses TRBV20-1 and TRBJ2-2, with D hard to call. Trimming cost V 0 bases and J 3 bases, with 11 bases left between them. The germline V gene encodes CDR1 DFQATT and CDR2 SNEGSKA (reference sequence). This CDR3 is 15 amino acids long.

This clonotype has only one observation. The rearrangement joins TRBV15 to TRBJ2-7; D might be TRBD1 (6 bases). CDR1 and CDR2 from the germline V gene are LNHNV and YYDKDF (reference sequence). The CDR3 totals 13 residues. The V and J ends lost 5 bases and 5 bases respectively, with 13 bases between them. The CDR3 sequence: CATSARTVHEQYF. The CDR3, as DNA: TGTGCCACCAGCGCCCGGACAGTCCACGAGCAGTACTTC.

The rearrangement joins TRBV7-2 to TRBJ1-5; D uncertain. The length of the CDR3 is 12 residues. V was pared by 2 bases and J by 11 bases, with 10 bases between. Germline V lookup: CDR1 SGHTA, CDR2 FQGNSA. The CDR3 loop is CASSLPLRTQHF. In DNA, the CDR3 is TGTGCCAGCAGCTTACCCCTTCGAACCCAGCATTTT.

CDR3 in amino acids: CASSPGTWFTPNYGYTF. The DNA for the CDR3 is TGTGCCAGCAGCCCCGGGACATGGTTTACTCCTAACTATGGCTACACCTTC. This chain uses TRBV12-3 or TRBV12-4 with TRBJ1-2, with D perhaps TRBD1 (6 bases). The CDR3 is 17 amino acids. Trimming removed 6 bases at V and 0 bases at J, with 20 bases between.

The V gene is TRBV6-5, the J gene TRBJ1-1; 7 bases align to TRBD1. Losses at the gene ends were 6 bases for V and 2 bases for J; bases not matched to a gene: 6. The CDR3 has 14 residues. Germline V gives CDR1 MNHEY, CDR2 SVGAGI. CDR3 sequence (DNA): TGTGCCAGCAGCCGGGGACAGATCAACACTGAAGCTTTCTTT. This gives the protein CASSRGQINTEAFF.

The chain recombines TRBV4-3 with TRBJ2-5, with D hard to call. The CDR3 is 15 amino acids. From germline, CDR1 is LGHNA and CDR2 YSLEER. V was trimmed by 5 bases and J by 3 bases, leaving 16 bases between them. CDR3 in DNA: TGCGCCAGCAGCAAAAGGGTAACAGCCGAAGAGACCCAGTACTTC. As protein: CASSKRVTAEETQYF.

CDR3 in amino acids: CASSQSTSNQPQHF. CDR3 sequence (DNA): TGTGCCAGCAGCCAATCGACTAGCAATCAGCCCCAGCATTTT. This sequence joins TRBV14 and TRBJ1-5; D ambiguous. V was cut by 2 bases and J by 0 bases, with 5 bases left in between. The CDR3 has 14 residues. Germline CDR1 and CDR2: SGHDN and FVKESK. Variable domain in full (rest from reference TRBV14 and TRBJ1-5): EAGVTQFPSHSVIEKGQTVTLRCDPISGHDNLYWYRRVMGKEIKFLLHFVKESKQDESGMPNNRFLAERTGGTYSTLKVQPAELEDSGVYFCASSQSTSNQPQHFGDGTRLSIL.